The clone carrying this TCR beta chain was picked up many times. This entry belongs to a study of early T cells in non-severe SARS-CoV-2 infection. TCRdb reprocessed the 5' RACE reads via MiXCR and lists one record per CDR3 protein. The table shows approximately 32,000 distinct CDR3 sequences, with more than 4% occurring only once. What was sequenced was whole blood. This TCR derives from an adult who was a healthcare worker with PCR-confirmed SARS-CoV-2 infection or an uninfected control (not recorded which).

The CDR3 bases are TGTGCCAGCAGCGTAGGACTAGCGGGGCCCGAGTACCTAGGGGAGCAGTACTTC. Translated, it gives CASSVGLAGPEYLGEQYF. The V gene is TRBV7-2, the J gene TRBJ2-7; 12 bases map to TRBD2. Germline V lookup: CDR1 SGHTA, CDR2 FQGNSA. Losses at the gene ends were 5 bases for V and 7 bases for J; bases not matched to a gene: 18. The CDR3 length is 18 residues. Full variable domain (outside the CDR3, taken from reference TRBV7-2 and TRBJ2-7): GAGVSQSPSNKVTEKGKDVELRCDPISGHTALYWYRQSLGQGLEFLIYFQGNSAPDKSGLPSDRFSAERTGGSVSTLTIQRTQQEDSAVYLCASSVGLAGPEYLGEQYFGPGTRLTVT.